The 11 T cell receptor beta chains given below trace back to one sample, sequenced in a study of long-term antiretroviral therapy in people with HIV. Survey-level resolution applied to immunoSEQ assay v3.0. Profiling relied on immunoSEQ multiplex PCR, and the TCRdb table lists in-frame clones only, not all of them. Altogether about 20,000 clones are present, about 86% being singletons, with the ten largest covering 4.6%. The sample was unsorted PBMCs, taken 1.3 years after starting antiretroviral therapy. The source is a man in his fifties or sixties with HIV.

This rearrangement joins TRBV9 to TRBJ2-5, with D tentatively TRBD1 (5 bases). Germline V gives CDR1 SGDLS, CDR2 YYNGEE. The ends were cut back, 0 bases at V and 4 bases at J, with 13 bases in the middle. The CDR3 runs 15 residues. CDR3 loop: CASSVDTQGGETQYF. CDR3 coding DNA: TGTGCCAGCAGCGTAGACACTCAGGGCGGAGAGACCCAGTACTTC.

The rearrangement uses TRBV7-8 and TRBJ2-7, with TRBD2 as a possible D gene (5 bases). This CDR3 has 11 residues. CDR1 is SGHVS and CDR2 is FQNEAQ in the germline V gene. V lost 6 bases and J lost 7, with 10 bases in between. The CDR3 nucleotides are TGTGCCAGCAGTTCCCGAGGGGAGCAGTACTTC. It encodes CASSSRGEQYF.

The chain joins TRBV6-5 to TRBJ1-5; TRBD1 matches 8 bases. This CDR3 contains 14 residues. Trimming at V came to 6 bases and at J to 5 bases, leaving 6 bases not matched to a gene. Germline V gene data show CDR1 as MNHEY and CDR2 as SVGAGI. The CDR3 loop reads CASSRQGWDQPQHF. The CDR3 bases are TGTGCCAGCAGCCGACAGGGGTGGGATCAGCCCCAGCATTTT.

The chain combines TRBV5-1 with TRBJ2-1, with 7 bases fitting TRBD2. This CDR3 is 15 amino acids long. The V and J ends lost 1 base and 2 bases, in that order; junction bases with no gene match: 3. The germline CDR1 and CDR2 sequences are SGHRS and YFSETQ. The CDR3, as DNA: TGCGCCAGCAGCTTGCGACTAGCCCCCTACAATGAGCAGTTCTTC. This encodes CASSLRLAPYNEQFF.

The DNA for the CDR3 is TGTGCCAGCAGCGTAGAATCTAACACTGAAGCTTTCTTT. This sequence encodes CASSVESNTEAFF. This chain uses TRBV7-9 with TRBJ1-1; D ambiguous. There are 13 residues in the CDR3. Trimming took off 5 bases at V and 2 bases at J, with 9 bases between the two ends. Germline V CDR1 and CDR2: SEHNR, FQNEAQ (reference sequence).

J is TRBJ2-2 and V is TRBV5-6, with unresolved D. Germline V gives CDR1 SGHDT, CDR2 YYEEEE. This CDR3 is 12 amino acids long. V was shortened by 5 bases and J by 1 base, with 3 bases between the two germline ends. The CDR3 protein is CASRLNTGELFF. The CDR3 DNA reads as TGTGCCAGCAGGTTGAACACCGGGGAGCTGTTTTTT. Looking up the rest from reference TRBV5-6 and TRBJ2-2 gives the full variable domain: DAGVTQSPTHLIKTRGQQVTLRCSPKSGHDTVSWYQQALGQGPQFIFQYYEEEERQRGNFPDRFSGHQFPNYSSELNVNALLLGDSALYLCASRLNTGELFFGEGSRLTVL.

The sample holds one count of this clone. The V gene is TRBV27, the J gene TRBJ1-1; the D gene is possibly TRBD1 (6 bases). The CDR3 has 14 amino acids. Germline V lookup: CDR1 MNHEY, CDR2 SMNVEV (reference sequence). V dropped 5 bases and J dropped 1 base, with 11 bases sitting between them. CDR3 bases: TGTGCCAGCAGTCGTGGGGGGGCGAACACTGAAGCTTTCTTT. It translates to CASSRGGANTEAFF.

This clone was seen once. The chain couples TRBV6-6 to TRBJ2-3; D gene uncertain. Trimming pared 1 base from V and 0 bases from J, leaving 11 bases between. CDR3 length: 16 amino acids. From germline, CDR1 is MNHNY and CDR2 SVGAGI (reference sequence). CDR3 DNA: TGTGCCAGCAGTTACTTCCAGCGAACTAGCACAGATACGCAGTATTTT. This gives the protein CASSYFQRTSTDTQYF.

V and J are TRBV5-1 and TRBJ1-4; no reliable D call. The CDR3 loop spans 17 amino acids. Looked up from germline, CDR1 is SGHRS and CDR2 is YFSETQ. The V gene lost 1 base and the J gene lost 0 bases, with 13 bases spanning the gap. CDR3 sequence (DNA): TGCGCCAGCAGCTTGTCCCCTGTCTCCTCAACTAATGAAAAACTGTTTTTT. Amino acids: CASSLSPVSSTNEKLFF.

This clone was picked up one time. The chain recombines TRBV5-1 with TRBJ1-1, with TRBD1 identical over 8 bases. The CDR3 extends over 15 amino acids. V trimming: 2 bases; J trimming: 3 bases; junction bases outside the gene matches: 6. CDR1 and CDR2 from the germline V gene are SGHRS and YFSETQ. CDR3 sequence (DNA): TGCGCCAGCAGCTTACAGGGGGGGACCTACACTGAAGCTTTCTTT. Translating gives CASSLQGGTYTEAFF.

The V call is TRBV27, the J call TRBJ2-2; D is tentatively TRBD1 or TRBD2 (6 bases each). V was cut by 7 bases and J by 5 bases, with 17 bases left in between. Germline CDR1 MNHEY, CDR2 SMNVEV (reference sequence). CDR3 length: 15 amino acids. CDR3 region: CASTYIRGRTGELFF. The CDR3 DNA reads as TGTGCCAGCACCTACATTAGGGGGAGGACCGGGGAGCTGTTTTTT.